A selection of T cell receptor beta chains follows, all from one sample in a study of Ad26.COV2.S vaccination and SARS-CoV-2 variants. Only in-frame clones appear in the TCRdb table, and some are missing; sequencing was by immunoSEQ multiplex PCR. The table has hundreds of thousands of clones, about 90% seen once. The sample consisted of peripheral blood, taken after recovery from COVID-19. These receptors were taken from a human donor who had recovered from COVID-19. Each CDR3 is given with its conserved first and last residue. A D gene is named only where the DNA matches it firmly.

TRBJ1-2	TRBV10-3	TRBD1	CAILDREPGGYTF
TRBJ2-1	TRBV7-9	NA	CASSFNPSSYNEQFF
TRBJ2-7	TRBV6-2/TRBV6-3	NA	CASSYPYYEQYF
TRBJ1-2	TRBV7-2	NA	CASSGEAGYGYTF
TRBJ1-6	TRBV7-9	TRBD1	CASSTGQGPRGSYNSPLHF
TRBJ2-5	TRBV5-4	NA	CASSPSGGETQYF
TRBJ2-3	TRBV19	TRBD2	CASRSPRLAGRTDTQYF
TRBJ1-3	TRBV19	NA	CASSTVTQGPGNTIYF
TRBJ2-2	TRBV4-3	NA	CASSQGRGFSLELFF
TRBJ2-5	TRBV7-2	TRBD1	CASSDQGAQETQYF
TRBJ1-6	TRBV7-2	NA	CASSSTGTINSPLHF
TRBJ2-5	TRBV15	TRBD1	CATSRDPTGGQETQYF
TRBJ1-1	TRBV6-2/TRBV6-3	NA	CASSYRLNTEAFF
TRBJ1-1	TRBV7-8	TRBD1	CASSIGTGLEAFF
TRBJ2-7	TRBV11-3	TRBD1	CASSPSGTGLTEQYF
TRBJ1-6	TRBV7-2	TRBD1	CASSPDRASPLHF
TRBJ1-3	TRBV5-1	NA	CASSLEGQGNTIYF
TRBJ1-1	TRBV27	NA	CASSQTANTEAFF
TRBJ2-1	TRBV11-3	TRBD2	CASSRTSDEQFF
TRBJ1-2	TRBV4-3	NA	CASSQDPRQYGYTF
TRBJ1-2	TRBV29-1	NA	CSVEARGEGYTF
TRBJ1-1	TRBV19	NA	CASSTDREAFF
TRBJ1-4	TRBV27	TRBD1	CAGSSSGQGWEKLFF
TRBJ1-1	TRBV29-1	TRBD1	CSVDRVQGVDTEAFF
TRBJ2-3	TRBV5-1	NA	CASSLGLGTDTQYF
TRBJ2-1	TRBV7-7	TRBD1	CAYRGLYNEQFF
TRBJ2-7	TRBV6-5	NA	CASSYFQSSYEQYF
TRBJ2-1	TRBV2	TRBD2	CASSVGLGNEQFF
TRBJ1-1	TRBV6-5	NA	CASSYSNWINTEAFF
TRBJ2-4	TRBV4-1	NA	CASSQDQYRTGIQYF
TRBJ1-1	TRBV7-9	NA	CASSLGANEAFF
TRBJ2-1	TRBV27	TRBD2	CASSLRTRLAGGQYNEQFF
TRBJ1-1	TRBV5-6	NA	CASSLGWAGTTEAFF
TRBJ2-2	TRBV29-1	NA	CSVETANTGELFF
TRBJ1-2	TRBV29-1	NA	CSVIGGVGGYTF
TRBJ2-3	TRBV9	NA	CASSAHLGTDTQYF
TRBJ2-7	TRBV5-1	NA	CASSLGQGGPYEQYF
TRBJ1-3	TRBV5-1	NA	CASSSRVLDSGNTIYF
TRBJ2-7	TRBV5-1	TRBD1	CASSLEVQGDEQYF
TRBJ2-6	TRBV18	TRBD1	CASSPSRDRGTAGANVLTF
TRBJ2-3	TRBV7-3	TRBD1	CASSLSGQGTDTQYF
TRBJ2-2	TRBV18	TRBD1	CASSPRTGKNTGELFF
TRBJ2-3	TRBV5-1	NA	CASSSWAGPSTDTQYF
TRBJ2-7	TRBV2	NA	CASAGTAPYEQYF
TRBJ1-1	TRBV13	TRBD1	CASSRRTGDTEAFF
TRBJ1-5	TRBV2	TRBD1	CASSEFPLTGGGNQPQHF
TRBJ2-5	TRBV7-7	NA	CASSLAPGDRETQYF
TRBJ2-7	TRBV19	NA	CASSITGFSYEQYF
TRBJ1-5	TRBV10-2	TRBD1	CASQGGNQPQHF
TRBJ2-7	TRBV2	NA	CASSEEGRWGSTYEQYF
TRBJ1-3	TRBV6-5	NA	CASSYGGSSGNTIYF
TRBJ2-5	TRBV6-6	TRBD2	CASSLGLAGETQYF
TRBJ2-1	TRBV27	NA	CASSFVPSSYNEQFF
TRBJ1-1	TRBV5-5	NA	CASSLGPEAFF